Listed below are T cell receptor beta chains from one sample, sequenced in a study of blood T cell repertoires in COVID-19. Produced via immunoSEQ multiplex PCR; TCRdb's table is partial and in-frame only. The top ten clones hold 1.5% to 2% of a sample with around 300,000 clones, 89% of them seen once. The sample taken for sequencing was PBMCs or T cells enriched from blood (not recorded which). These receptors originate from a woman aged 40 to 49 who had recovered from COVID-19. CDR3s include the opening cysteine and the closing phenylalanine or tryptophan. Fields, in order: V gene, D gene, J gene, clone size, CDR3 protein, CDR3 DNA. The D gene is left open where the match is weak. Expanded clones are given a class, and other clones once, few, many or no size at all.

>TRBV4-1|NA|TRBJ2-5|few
CASSQGADTQETQYF
TGCGCCAGCAGCCAAGGGGCGGACACCCAAGAGACCCAGTACTTC
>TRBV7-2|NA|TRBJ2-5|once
CASSATAIQETQYF
TGTGCCAGCAGCGCTACCGCTATCCAAGAGACCCAGTACTTC
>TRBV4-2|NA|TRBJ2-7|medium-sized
CASSQNRYEQYF
TGTGCCAGCAGCCAAAATCGCTACGAGCAGTACTTC
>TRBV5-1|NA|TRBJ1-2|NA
CASSLAVGEDGYTF
TGCGCCAGCAGCTTGGCCGTAGGGGAAGACGGCTACACCTTC
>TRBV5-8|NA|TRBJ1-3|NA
CASSLASSGNTIYF
TGTGCCAGCAGCTTGGCTTCCTCTGGAAACACCATATATTTT
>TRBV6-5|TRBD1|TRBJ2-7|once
CASSYRDRPYEQYF
TGTGCCAGCAGTTACCGGGACAGGCCCTACGAGCAGTACTTC
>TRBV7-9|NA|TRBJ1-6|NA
CASSRGDSPLHF
TGTGCCAGCAGTAGGGGCGATTCACCCCTCCACTTT
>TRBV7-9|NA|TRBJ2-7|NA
CASTAGRRNYEQYF
TGTGCCAGCACGGCAGGCCGAAGGAACTACGAGCAGTACTTC
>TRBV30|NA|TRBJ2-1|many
CAWSVGGDNEQFF
TGTGCCTGGAGTGTTGGCGGGGACAATGAGCAGTTCTTC
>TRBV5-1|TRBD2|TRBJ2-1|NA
CASTPSGGIYNEQFF
TGCGCCAGCACTCCAAGCGGGGGGATATACAATGAGCAGTTCTTC
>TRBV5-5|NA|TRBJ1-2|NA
CASSLSQAIGGYTF
TGTGCCAGCAGCTTGTCACAGGCTATTGGAGGCTACACCTTC
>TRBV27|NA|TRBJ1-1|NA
CASVPAGMNTEAFF
TGTGCCAGCGTGCCAGCAGGGATGAACACTGAAGCTTTCTTT
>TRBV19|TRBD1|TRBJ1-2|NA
CASSIQGARDGYTF
TGTGCCAGTAGTATTCAGGGGGCCCGGGATGGCTACACCTTC
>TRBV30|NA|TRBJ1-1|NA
CAWSVLRQGGTEAFF
TGTGCCTGGAGTGTATTACGACAAGGGGGCACTGAAGCTTTCTTT
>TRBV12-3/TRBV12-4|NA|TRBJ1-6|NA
CASSLGGNSPLHF
TGTGCCAGCAGTTTGGGGGGGAATTCACCCCTCCACTTT
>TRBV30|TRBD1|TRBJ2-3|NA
CAWVGYGTGSTDTQYF
TGTGCCTGGGTTGGGTACGGGACAGGTAGCACAGATACACAGTATTTT
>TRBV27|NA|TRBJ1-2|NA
CASSLKPTYGYTF
TGTGCCAGCAGTTTAAAGCCAACCTATGGCTACACCTTC